This T cell receptor (beta chain) is from a study of blood T cell repertoires in COVID-19. About the research overall: PBMCs, B-cell-depleted T cells, or T cells provided the cDNA or gDNA that made up the material.

Ages ranged from about 18 to 89 years, with residence in fewer than 25 US areas. The CDR3 is 16 residues long. With V trimmed by 3 bases and J by 7 bases, 7 bases remained unmatched. Per the germline V gene, CDR1 is LNHDA and CDR2 is SQIVND (reference sequence). In the authors' methods: By means of reference gene primer amplification, nucleated cell counts were estimated. Produced via immunoSEQ multiplex PCR; TCRdb's table is partial and in-frame only. V and J calls and clone size are copied from that table; D and trimming were computed from the DNA. The profile shows about 440,000 clones, nearly 90% of them singletons.

This sequence originates from a young woman with acute COVID-19. The rearrangement links TRBV19 to TRBJ1-5; 12 nucleotides match TRBD1. The sequenced sample consisted of PBMCs or T cells enriched from blood (not recorded which). CDR3 DNA sequence: TGTGCCAGTAGTATTTCATGGGACAGGGGGCAACAGCCCCAGCATTTT. This translates into CASSISWDRGQQPQHF.